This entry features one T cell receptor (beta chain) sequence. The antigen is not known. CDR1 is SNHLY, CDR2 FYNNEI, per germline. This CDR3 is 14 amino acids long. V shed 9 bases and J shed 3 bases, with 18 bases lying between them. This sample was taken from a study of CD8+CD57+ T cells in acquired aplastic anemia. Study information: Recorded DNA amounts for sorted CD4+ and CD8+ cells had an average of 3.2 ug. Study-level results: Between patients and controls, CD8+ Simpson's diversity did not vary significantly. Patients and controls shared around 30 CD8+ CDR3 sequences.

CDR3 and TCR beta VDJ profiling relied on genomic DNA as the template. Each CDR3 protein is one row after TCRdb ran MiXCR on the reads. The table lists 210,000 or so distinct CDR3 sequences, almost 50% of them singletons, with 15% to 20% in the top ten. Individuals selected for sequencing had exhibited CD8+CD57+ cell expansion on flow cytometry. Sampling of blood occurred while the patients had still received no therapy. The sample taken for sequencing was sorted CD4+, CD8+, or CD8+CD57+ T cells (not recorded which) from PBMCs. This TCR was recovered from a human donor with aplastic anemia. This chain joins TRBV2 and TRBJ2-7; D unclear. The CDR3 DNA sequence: TGTGCCAGTACCCCCTTCTACAGAAGCTACGAGCAGTACTTC. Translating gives CASTPFYRSYEQYF.